This T cell receptor beta chain was profiled in a study of human T cells and chemical hapten exposure. The time point denotes: pre-sensitization, week 0. As to treatment: therapeutic diphenylcyclopropenone sensitization with weekly scalp DPC. In its sample, this clonotype was seen a few times. TCRdb re-analysed the RACE reads in MiXCR, keeping a single row per CDR3 protein. The table includes 270,000 or so distinct CDR3 sequences, roughly 7.7% detected once. This specimen consisted of whole blood, obtained in connection with sensitization to the hapten diphenylcyclopropenone (DPC). The receptor was isolated from a man aged 18 to 29 with alopecia areata. Some clones in this sample may be carry-over from other donors' samples.

The CDR3 is CASSLRQGGTDTQYF. The CDR3 region has the DNA TGTGCCAGCAGCTTAAGGCAGGGGGGCACAGATACGCAGTATTTT. V and J are TRBV7-8 and TRBJ2-3, with 7 nucleotides matching TRBD1. Germline values: CDR1 SGHVS, CDR2 FQNEAQ. The CDR3 spans 15 residues. V lost 2 bases, J lost 1 base, and 3 bases stayed unmatched.